This TCR beta chain is drawn from a study of T-cell memory formation after mild COVID-19. Study-wide findings and caveats: Contracting CD4+ clones lay largely in CM and EM, with CD8+ ones residing in EMRA.

Looked up from germline, CDR1 is SEHNR and CDR2 is FQNEAQ (reference sequence). The CDR3 is made up of 14 amino acids. Trimming left V 5 bases short and J 6 bases short, with 16 bases between. Turning to this clonotype: Its cognate antigen is unknown.

MiXCR, run by TCRdb on the 5' RACE reads, gives a single entry per CDR3 protein. The sample carries about 360,000 distinct CDR3 sequences, 13% to 15% recorded once. The receptor was derived from a man between 18 and 29 years old who had mild COVID-19 (a few samples of this study predate the infection). Cell type and time point are not known. The chain recombines TRBV7-9 with TRBJ1-2; tentative D call: TRBD1 (5 bases). Source material: PBMCs or a T cell subset sorted from them (not recorded which). The CDR3 reads CASSPLQAGHGYTF. The CDR3 nucleotides read TGTGCCAGCAGCCCACTCCAGGCAGGGCATGGCTACACCTTC. The full variable domain, completed using reference TRBV7-9 and TRBJ1-2, is DTGVSQNPRHKITKRGQNVTFRCDPISEHNRLYWYRQTLGQGPEFLTYFQNEAQLEKSRLLSDRFSAERPKGSFSTLEIQRTEQGDSAMYLCASSPLQAGHGYTFGSGTRLTVV.